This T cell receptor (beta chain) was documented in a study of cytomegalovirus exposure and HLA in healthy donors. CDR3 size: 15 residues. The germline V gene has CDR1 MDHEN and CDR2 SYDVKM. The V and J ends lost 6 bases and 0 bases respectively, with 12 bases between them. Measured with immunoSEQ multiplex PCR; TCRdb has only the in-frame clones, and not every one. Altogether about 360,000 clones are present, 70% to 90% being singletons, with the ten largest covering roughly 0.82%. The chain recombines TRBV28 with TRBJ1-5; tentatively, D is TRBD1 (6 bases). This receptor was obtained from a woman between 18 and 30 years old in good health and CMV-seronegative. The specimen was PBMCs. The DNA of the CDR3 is TGTGCCAGCAGCCTCCGGACAGCTAGCAATCAGCCCCAGCATTTT. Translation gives CASSLRTASNQPQHF.